The entry below describes one T cell receptor beta chain. This clone was seen only once. Its antigen remains undetermined. No qualities accompany the bases; no much larger clone lies one base away. The High Capacity cDNA Reverse Transcription Kit was used to reverse transcribe all of the isolated RNA, meaning that expressed TCRB transcripts were what got sequenced. Survey-depth immunoSEQ sequencing was performed on stem cell-like memory T cell samples, with an average of roughly 1 million total reads per sample. Sorted cells were lysed in RLT buffer and RNA was extracted with DNase-treated RNeasy Micro or Mini kits, depending on cell number. To prevent cross-contamination, each cell subset was processed individually, whereas patient and healthy donor samples were processed jointly. The immunoSEQ multiplex PCR was used to amplify TCRB sequences from cDNA, yielding 87-bp fragments that span the CDR3 region. Amplicons were sequenced on the Illumina HiSeq platform. As for the original processing: Synthetic template baselines were used to correct PCR bias computationally, reads within Hamming distance 2 were collapsed together, and singletons that could not be merged were discarded. Reads were aligned to IMGT to assign V, D and J genes, CDR3 length, and insertions or deletions at six rearrangement sites. Clonotype counts were normalized to sorted cell number within each subset before computing true diversity and Gini coefficients with the tcR R package. The overlap coefficient, calculated on TCRB nucleotide sequences, was used to measure repertoire sharing. TCRdb stores this immuneACCESS table with in-frame sequences only. Part of the clones is absent; in the studies checked, under half of the shortfall reflects unresolved V genes, and no reason is known for the rest. That table furnishes V, J and clone size, whereas the DNA furnished D and trimming. This sample is represented by 110,000 or so clones; about 40% of them were singletons. Together, the top ten hold 0.06% to 0.075% of the sample.

The data are from a study of beta chain features in type 1 diabetes (dated by TCRdb to 2016 to 2019). Context from the whole study: Mean age, gender distribution, total cell number and subset yield did not differ between patients and healthy donors. A total of roughly 98,000,000 sorted cells were examined across all samples, and RNA yield correlated strongly with the number of cells per subset. Regulatory and stem cell-like memory subsets were isolated from only 8 patients and roughly eight healthy donors, whereas naive and central memory subsets came from all 30 or so donors. In the study, recently diagnosed type 1 diabetes patients and matched healthy donors were compared on the TCRB repertoires of their sorted circulating CD4+ T cell subsets.

A single peripheral blood draw of approximately 0.11 L on average was collected from each donor into heparinised tubes. A BD FACSAria II was used to sort naive, central memory, regulatory and stem cell-like memory CD4+ T cells with a panel that included CD45RO, CCR7, CD25, CD127, CD95 and CD27. Purity was above 95% for every sorted population. PBMCs were isolated right away by Lymphoprep density gradient centrifugation and were stained directly, without culture. To minimize batch effects, samples were stained and sorted in pairs, one healthy donor with one patient per experiment. The full study reports these points: Shorter templates might be favored by PCR, yet because patient and control samples were amplified and corrected together, any such skew would affect both groups equally. At VDJ recombination sites, patients with type 1 diabetes made fewer insertions and deleted more nucleotides, a pattern implying thymic rearrangement abnormalities. Because the HLA sub-analyses included only small numbers of individuals, any influence of HLA type on TCRB rearrangement was left unresolved. Because cDNA rather than genomic DNA was sequenced, highly expressing activated cells could have been over-represented, although no difference in activation and CD3 levels was found between groups. Type 1 diabetes patients showed a moderate but significant shortening of TCRB CDR3 length in all four CD4+ subsets. The naive, central memory and regulatory TCRB repertoires appeared to resemble one another more closely among patients than among healthy donors.

The sequence was obtained from a woman aged 18 to 35 in good health. Sequenced input: stem cell memory CD4+ T cells from blood. Taken with the paper, the label for cell subset or site translates to: stem cell-like memory CD4+ T cells.

The CDR3 has the sequence CASRDRGSLDTDTQYF. The nucleotides are TGTGCCAGCAGGGACAGGGGGTCGCTTGACACAGATACGCAGTATTTT. Recombination joined TRBV18 with TRBJ2-3; 11 of the junction bases match TRBD1. Trimming removed 8 bases from V and 2 bases from J; the gene matches leave 9 bases unexplained. The cysteine opens and the phenylalanine closes a CDR3 of 16 amino acids. This entry keeps only the CDR3 DNA: 48 bases, framed from base 1. CDR1 KGHSH and CDR2 LQKENI are derived from the germline V gene.